Given below is one T cell receptor beta chain in context. The antigen remains undetermined. The sample belongs to a study of blood T cells in healthy people across ages. Study-level findings and limits: CMV status of donors was not determined, possibly confounding expanded clonotype changes. Any conclusive comparison of naive versus antigen-experienced cells was prevented by using unsorted PBMCs.

Using a J-beta primer mix together with a sample-barcoded 5' primer, a second PCR was run for roughly 7 to 11 cycles. One entry per CDR3 protein results from TCRdb running MiXCR on the 5' RACE reads. Among more than 650,000 distinct CDR3 sequences, about 24% were seen once, and the ten largest hold about 20%. The V gene end was trimmed by 3 bases and the J gene end by 4 bases; junction bases not matched to a gene: 7. Germline CDR1 reads SGHDT; CDR2 reads YYEEEE. The CDR3 consists of 15 residues. What was sequenced was blood. V is TRBV5-6 and J is TRBJ1-2, with 9 bases that match TRBD1. The clonotype comes from a man between 65 and 85 years old in good health. CDR3 bases: TGTGCCAGCAGCTGGGGGACAGGGAGTACCTATGGCTACACCTTC. The encoded protein is CASSWGTGSTYGYTF.